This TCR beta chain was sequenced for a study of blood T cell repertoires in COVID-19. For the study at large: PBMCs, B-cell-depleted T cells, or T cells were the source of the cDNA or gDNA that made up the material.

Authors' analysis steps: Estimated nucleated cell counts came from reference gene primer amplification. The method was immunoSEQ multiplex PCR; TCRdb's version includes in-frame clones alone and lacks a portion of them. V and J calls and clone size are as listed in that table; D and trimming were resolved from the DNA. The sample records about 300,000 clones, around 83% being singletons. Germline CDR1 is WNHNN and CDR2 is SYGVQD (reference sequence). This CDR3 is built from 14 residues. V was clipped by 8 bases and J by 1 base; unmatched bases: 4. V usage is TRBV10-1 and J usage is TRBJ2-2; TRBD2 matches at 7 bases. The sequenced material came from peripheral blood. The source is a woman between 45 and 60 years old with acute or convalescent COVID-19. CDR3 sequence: CASQSGENTGELFF. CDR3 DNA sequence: TGCGCCAGCCAGAGCGGGGAGAACACCGGGGAGCTGTTTTTT.